This is a list of T cell receptor beta chains from one sample in a study of OX40 agonist ivuxolimab in advanced cancers. The protocol was immunoSEQ multiplex PCR, while the TCRdb copy is restricted to in-frame clones and leaves out a portion. The sample holds tens of thousands of clones, under 85% seen once. This specimen was CD4+ or CD8+ T cells sorted from blood, taken in a trial of the OX40 agonist ivuxolimab. The receptor source for this set is an adult with an advanced solid tumor such as melanoma, head and neck, liver or kidney cancer. The CDR3 runs from the conserved cysteine through the conserved F or W. D genes are given only for firm matches. Only some rows state a clone size, as once, few, many or a class for expanded clones.

>TRBV28|TRBJ2-5|TRBD2|NA
TGTGCCAGCAGTCCCGGGACTAGCGGGAGGGGCGGGGACGGGACCCAGTACTTC
CASSPGTSGRGGDGTQYF
>TRBV5-1|TRBJ2-2|NA|once
TGCGCCAGCAGCTTGAGTCTAGATGGCGGGGAGCTGTTTTTT
CASSLSLDGGELFF
>TRBV6-1|TRBJ2-1|TRBD1|NA
TGTGCCAGCAGCCTAAGGGGGGACAGGGGGGATGAGCAGTTCTTC
CASSLRGDRGDEQFF
>TRBV27|TRBJ2-5|NA|NA
TGTGCCAGCAGTTCCTCCTCTCTCAGAACCCGGGACAGCGGGCGGACCCAGTACTTC
CASSSSSLRTRDSGRTQYF
>TRBV30|TRBJ2-2|NA|NA
TGTGCCTGGGATAGGGTTGGGGAGCTGTTTTTT
CAWDRVGELFF
>TRBV7-2|TRBJ2-7|TRBD2|NA
TGTGCCAGCTCGCGGGGGGAGGGCCTAGACGAGCAGTACTTC
CASSRGEGLDEQYF
>TRBV20-1|TRBJ2-1|NA|NA
TGCAGTGCTCGAAGCGTTGAGCAGTTCTTC
CSARSVEQFF
>TRBV7-2|TRBJ2-1|TRBD2|NA
TGTGCCAGCAGCCTTAGACCCTCCTGGGGGAGGGCCTACAATGAGCAGTTCTTC
CASSLRPSWGRAYNEQFF
>TRBV5-4|TRBJ2-3|NA|NA
TGTGCCAGCAGTCACCAGGGCGTTAGGAGTACAGATACGCAGTATTTT
CASSHQGVRSTDTQYF
>TRBV10-3|TRBJ1-2|NA|NA
TGTGCCATCAGTGAAGCAGGGAAAAACTATGGCTACACCTTC
CAISEAGKNYGYTF
>TRBV2|TRBJ2-7|TRBD2|NA
TGTGCCAGCAGTGAATTGGTAGCGGGAGCGGGTGAGCAGTACTTC
CASSELVAGAGEQYF
>TRBV7-9|TRBJ1-2|NA|NA
TGTGCCAGCAGCTTAGCCTCAGGGGTTTATGGCTACACCTTC
CASSLASGVYGYTF
>TRBV19|TRBJ1-2|NA|NA
TGTGCCAGTAGTATCCGCCGGGTTAATGGCTACACCTTC
CASSIRRVNGYTF
>TRBV30|TRBJ1-3|TRBD1|NA
TGTGCCCGGGGGGGGACAGAGTCCTCGGGGATCTCTGGAAACACCATATATTTT
CARGGTESSGISGNTIYF
>TRBV4-1|TRBJ1-5|NA|few
TGCGCCAGCAGCCAAGATAGGGGTACTCAGCCCCAGCATTTT
CASSQDRGTQPQHF
>TRBV28|TRBJ2-3|NA|NA
TGTGCCAGCAGTTTGCCCGGGACTAGCACAGATACGCAGTATTTT
CASSLPGTSTDTQYF
>TRBV13|TRBJ1-4|NA|NA
TGTGCCAGCAGCTTCTACAGGGAAGAAGAAAAACTGTTTTTT
CASSFYREEEKLFF
>TRBV18|TRBJ2-7|TRBD2|NA
TGTGCCAGCTCAAGGACTAGCGGGAGGGCAATCTACGAGCAGTACTTC
CASSRTSGRAIYEQYF
>TRBV9|TRBJ2-7|TRBD1|NA
TGTGCCAGCAGCGTTGGGACAGGGAGCTCCTACGAGCAGTACTTC
CASSVGTGSSYEQYF
>TRBV2|TRBJ1-1|NA|once
TGTGCCAGCAGTGCTGACCAGGGTGGTACTGAAGCTTTCTTT
CASSADQGGTEAFF
>TRBV2|TRBJ1-5|NA|few
TGTGCCAGCAGTGTCCGGGACACCGGGTCGCCCCAGCATTTT
CASSVRDTGSPQHF
>TRBV6-5|TRBJ1-4|NA|NA
TGTGCCAGCAGTACCTCGACGGACTATGAAAAACTGTTTTTT
CASSTSTDYEKLFF
>TRBV6-5|TRBJ1-1|TRBD1|NA
TGTGCCAGCAGTCTGGGACAGGGGCGGAACACTGAAGCTTTCTTT
CASSLGQGRNTEAFF
>TRBV29-1|TRBJ2-6|NA|few
TGCAGCGTTGAAAGGATCTCTGGGGCCAACGTCCTGACTTTC
CSVERISGANVLTF
>TRBV5-1|TRBJ2-7|NA|NA
TGCGCCAGCAGCTCAGACGGGGGCGGCTACGAGCAGTACTTC
CASSSDGGGYEQYF
>TRBV27|TRBJ2-5|NA|NA
TGTGCCAGCAGTTCCGGTCCAGGGAGGCAAGAGACCCAGTACTTC
CASSSGPGRQETQYF
>TRBV7-2|TRBJ2-1|TRBD2|NA
TGTGCCAGCAGCTTAGCATCTAGCGGGAGTAACAATGAGCAGTTCTTC
CASSLASSGSNNEQFF
>TRBV7-2|TRBJ2-6|NA|medium-sized
TGTGCCAGCAGCTTATACAGCTCTGGGGCCAACGTCCTGACTTTC
CASSLYSSGANVLTF
>TRBV6-5|TRBJ1-2|NA|NA
TGTGCCAGCAGTGAATTTGGAAAGCTCGGGGGCTACACCTTC
CASSEFGKLGGYTF
>TRBV6-4|TRBJ1-5|NA|NA
TGTGCCAGCAGCCCTCGGCCCCAGCATTTT
CASSPRPQHF
>TRBV7-6|TRBJ1-1|NA|NA
TGTGCCAGCAGCTTTCAGGTGAACACTGAAGCTTTCTTT
CASSFQVNTEAFF
>TRBV6-5|TRBJ2-2|NA|NA
TGTGCCAGCAGTTCCGCCGGGTCCGGATTTGGCGGGGAGCTGTTTTTT
CASSSAGSGFGGELFF
>TRBV11-2|TRBJ1-2|TRBD1|NA
TGTGCCAGCAGCACAGGGGGCGAGGGCTATGGCTACACCTTC
CASSTGGEGYGYTF
>TRBV5-1|TRBJ2-3|TRBD1|once
TGCGCCAGCGGGACAGGGGTCGGAGGGGTAACAGATACGCAGTATTTT
CASGTGVGGVTDTQYF
>TRBV11-1|TRBJ1-1|TRBD1|NA
TGTGCCAGCAGCCCAAGGACAGGGTCGAACACTGAAGCTTTCTTT
CASSPRTGSNTEAFF
>TRBV6-1|TRBJ2-1|NA|NA
TGTGCCAGCAGTTACGGAATTTATCGGTTCTTC
CASSYGIYRFF
>TRBV18|TRBJ1-1|TRBD1|NA
TGTGCCAGCTCTCCAGGACAGGAGGCGACTGAAGCTTTCTTT
CASSPGQEATEAFF
>TRBV6-6|TRBJ1-2|TRBD1|NA
TGTGCCAGCAGGACCGACAGGGTACTTGGCTACACCTTC
CASRTDRVLGYTF
>TRBV4-1|TRBJ2-2|TRBD2|NA
TGCGCCAGCAGCCAAGATTACGAGCGGGGGTTCACCGGGGAGCTGTTTTTT
CASSQDYERGFTGELFF
>TRBV29-1|TRBJ1-1|NA|NA
TGCAGCTTTTTTTCTCAGACAGGCACTGAAGCTTTCTTT
CSFFSQTGTEAFF
>TRBV27|TRBJ1-4|NA|NA
TGTGCCAGCAGTTTAACAGGGCAGGGTGAAAAACTGTTTTTT
CASSLTGQGEKLFF
>TRBV6-1|TRBJ2-5|NA|NA
TGTGCCAGCCGGCGGGACAGCCAAGAGACCCAGTACTTC
CASRRDSQETQYF
>TRBV20-1|TRBJ1-6|NA|NA
TGCAGTGCTCGGGGTAATTCACCCCTCCACTTT
CSARGNSPLHF
>TRBV7-2|TRBJ2-7|TRBD2|NA
TGTGCCAGCAGCCCCACGACTAGCGGGAGGACCTACGAGCAGTACTTC
CASSPTTSGRTYEQYF
>TRBV10-3|TRBJ2-7|NA|NA
TGTGCCATCAGTGAGGCCGGGGGTACCTACGAGCAGTACTTC
CAISEAGGTYEQYF
>TRBV5-1|TRBJ2-1|TRBD2|NA
TGCGCCAGCAGCTTGGTCCTAGCGGGAGGGGGCAATGAGCAGTTCTTC
CASSLVLAGGGNEQFF
>TRBV19|TRBJ1-4|TRBD1|NA
TGTGCCAGTAGTTCGGAGGGACAGGCGTATGAAAAACTGTTTTTT
CASSSEGQAYEKLFF
>TRBV19|TRBJ1-5|NA|NA
TGTGCCAGTAGTATAGGGCGGGGGGCTGGACAGCCCCAGCATTTT
CASSIGRGAGQPQHF